The sequence of this TCR beta chain was determined in a study of blood T cell repertoires in COVID-19. Looking at the study overall: Sample material is recorded as cDNA or gDNA derived from T cells, B-cell-depleted T cells, or PBMCs.

The V segment lost 2 bases and the J segment 2 bases; nucleotides outside the gene matches: 2. The CDR3 extends over 14 amino acids. The germline V gene has CDR1 SGHDT and CDR2 YYEEEE. In the authors' workflow: Reference gene primer amplification in the assay estimated nucleated cell counts. The protocol was immunoSEQ multiplex PCR, while the TCRdb copy is restricted to in-frame clones and leaves out a portion. Clone size and the V and J calls come from that table; the DNA yielded D and trimming. The data hold about 54,000 clones, with around 86% observed a single time. The sequencing input was peripheral blood. The receptor's source is a woman aged 60-70 years with acute or convalescent COVID-19. The V and J genes are TRBV5-6 and TRBJ2-7, with TRBD1 matching over 9 bases. CDR3 amino acids: CASSLGQGPYEQYF. DNA for the CDR3: TGTGCCAGCAGCTTAGGACAGGGGCCCTACGAGCAGTACTTC.